The T cell receptor beta chain under discussion was sequenced for a study of blood T cell repertoires in COVID-19. Germline CDR1 LGHDT, CDR2 YNNKEL (reference sequence). With V trimmed by 4 bases and J by 3 bases, 1 base remained unmatched. The CDR3 loop spans 14 amino acids. Seattle enrolled patients during active infection and tracked them longitudinally. This clone was seen a handful of times. Original processing notes: Researchers report that nucleated cell counts were estimated from reference gene primer amplification. The table came from immunoSEQ multiplex PCR; TCRdb's copy has only in-frame clones and leaves some out. V and J calls plus clone size are reproduced from that table; the DNA served to infer D and trimming. Of 150,000 or so clones in the sample, approximately 87% were seen once.

This clonotype was obtained from a woman in her seventies with COVID-19, enrolled during active disease. The sequenced sample consisted of peripheral blood. The rearrangement links TRBV3-1 (or the pseudogene TRBV3-2) to TRBJ2-2, with 8 bases lining up with TRBD2. The chain's CDR3 is CASSPGGHTGELFF. The DNA for the CDR3 is TGTGCCAGCAGCCCGGGGGGGCACACCGGGGAGCTGTTTTTT.